Presented here are 7 T cell receptor beta chains from one specimen sequenced in a study of blood T cell repertoires in COVID-19. The table came from immunoSEQ multiplex PCR; TCRdb's copy has only in-frame clones and leaves some out. The table records about 400,000 clones, around 87% of them present only once. Input material: peripheral blood. These receptors were obtained from a human donor in a cohort sampled during active COVID-19.

This clone was recorded once. The chain links TRBV10-3 to TRBJ2-5; D may be TRBD1 (7 bases). The CDR3 spans 12 residues. CDR1 is ENHRY and CDR2 is SYGVKD in the germline V gene. Trimming stripped 10 bases from V and 3 bases from J, with 12 bases between. CDR3 in DNA: TGTGCCACCCAGGGGGGCAAAGAGACCCAGTACTTC. Translation: CATQGGKETQYF.

This rearrangement joins TRBV28 to TRBJ2-3; TRBD2 matches at 13 bases. Germline V gene data show CDR1 as MDHEN and CDR2 as SYDVKM. The CDR3 covers 20 residues. Trimming at V came to 2 bases and at J to 7 bases, leaving 18 bases not matched to a gene. DNA for the CDR3: TGTGCCAGCAGTTTAAACGGACTAGCGGGAGTCCTGAGGGCTCCAAATACGCAGTATTTT. Translated: CASSLNGLAGVLRAPNTQYF.

The chain couples TRBV2 to TRBJ1-4; TRBD1 matches at 9 bases. V was clipped by 2 bases and J by 7 bases; unmatched bases: 11. This CDR3 comprises 17 residues. The germline gives CDR1 SNHLY, CDR2 FYNNEI. CDR3: CASSERFDGTGREKLFF. DNA of the CDR3: TGTGCCAGCAGTGAAAGGTTTGATGGGACAGGGCGTGAAAAACTGTTTTTT. The complete variable domain, with remaining parts taken from reference TRBV2 and TRBJ1-4, reads EPEVTQTPSHQVTQMGQEVILRCVPISNHLYFYWYRQILGQKVEFLVSFYNNEISEKSEIFDDQFSVERPDGSNFTLKIRSTKLEDSAMYFCASSERFDGTGREKLFFGSGTQLSVL.

The V and J genes are TRBV2 and TRBJ1-2; a weak D match, TRBD1 (6 bases). Germline V CDR1 and CDR2: SNHLY, FYNNEI. V gave up 2 bases and J gave up 7 bases, with 17 bases separating them. This CDR3 is built from 15 residues. The CDR3 protein is CASSESGNRVRGYTF. DNA of the CDR3: TGTGCCAGCAGTGAATCCGGCAACAGGGTTCGTGGCTACACCTTC.

This sequence joins TRBV11-2 and TRBJ1-1, with a possible D match to TRBD1 (6 bases). Per germline, CDR1 SGHAT and CDR2 FQNNGV. This CDR3 comprises 15 residues. V was clipped by 2 bases and J by 0 bases, with 10 bases between them. The CDR3, as DNA: TGTGCCAGCAGCTTACATCGACAGGTGAACACTGAAGCTTTCTTT. Amino acids: CASSLHRQVNTEAFF.

This sequence joins TRBV30 and TRBJ2-5; possibly TRBD2 for D (5 bases). CDR1 GTSNPN and CDR2 SVGIG come from the germline V gene (reference sequence). The CDR3 is made up of 14 amino acids. Trimming left V 3 bases short and J 5 bases short, with 16 bases between. CDR3 coding DNA: TGTGCCTGGAGCCGATTGAGCGGAGTGGAGACCCAGTACTTC. Protein sequence: CAWSRLSGVETQYF. Together with reference TRBV30 and TRBJ2-5, the CDR3 gives the full variable domain: SQTIHQWPATLVQPVGSPLSLECTVEGTSNPNLYWYRQAAGRGLQLLFYSVGIGQISSEVPQNLSASRPQDRQFILSSKKLLLSDSGFYLCAWSRLSGVETQYFGPGTRLLVL.

The chain combines TRBV5-6 with TRBJ1-1; TRBD1 aligns across 7 bases. V shed 5 bases and J 2 bases; nucleotides not matched to a gene: 6. From germline, CDR1 is SGHDT and CDR2 YYEEEE. The CDR3 loop spans 14 amino acids. In DNA, the CDR3 is TGTGCCAGCAGTGACTGGGACAGTAACACTGAAGCTTTCTTT. This sequence encodes CASSDWDSNTEAFF. Together with reference TRBV5-6 and TRBJ1-1, the CDR3 gives the full variable domain: DAGVTQSPTHLIKTRGQQVTLRCSPKSGHDTVSWYQQALGQGPQFIFQYYEEEERQRGNFPDRFSGHQFPNYSSELNVNALLLGDSALYLCASSDWDSNTEAFFGQGTRLTVV.